This TCR beta chain was found in a study of PD-1 blockade in classical Hodgkin lymphoma (dated by TCRdb to 2018 to 2021). Concerning the study at large: Nivolumab dosing was 3 mg/kg intravenously every 2 weeks, continuing until either disease progression or unacceptable toxicity. The study used TCR beta sequencing and CyTOF to define a peripheral blood immune signature of response to PD-1 blockade in classical Hodgkin lymphoma.

Results the study describes overall, beyond this receptor: Trial patients achieving complete response had baseline diversity similar to newly diagnosed patients, whereas partial responders and progressors had significantly lower diversity. The study covered only a single clinical trial cohort, and the causes of the repertoire differences, possibly disease activity or prior therapy, were still not defined. Newly diagnosed patients were reported to have lower baseline TCR diversity than healthy donors, and relapsed/refractory patients were reported to have lower baseline TCR diversity still. A significant rise by C4D1 was seen in CD4+ but not CD8+ TCR diversity (p=0.0027 vs p=0.16), with the rise being most apparent in complete responders (p=0.02). Lower diversity was observed in patients in whom nivolumab was started less than 1 year after ASCT, and these patients were excluded from later analyses so that confounding by immune reconstitution would be avoided.

Turning to this clone: What antigen it recognizes has not been identified. No quality values exist for individual bases; no much larger clone is one base distant.

The sample's time point label, in plain terms: cycle 1 day 1 (C1D1), immediately before nivolumab initiation. Relapse after autologous stem cell transplantation had occurred in all trial patients, and cohorts A, B and C were distinguished by prior brentuximab vedotin exposure. A total of more than 55 patients with relapsed/refractory classical Hodgkin lymphoma made up the trial cohort, and each patient's best overall response was complete response, partial response or progressive disease. Single-agent nivolumab was administered to trial patients in the multi-cohort phase II CheckMate 205 trial. An independent review committee assessed best overall response using the 2007 International Working Group response criteria. Trial PBMCs were collected immediately before nivolumab initiation (C1D1) and during therapy at cycle 2 day 1 and cycle 4 day 1. Peripheral blood was collected in 8 mL Vacutainer Cell Preparation Tubes, from which PBMCs were isolated by centrifugation and then cryopreserved.

Genomic DNA was extracted with the Qiagen DNeasy kit from unsorted PBMCs and from negatively selected CD4+ and CD8+ fractions. Using primers that anneal to V and J segments, immunoSEQ multiplex PCR amplified the TCR beta CDR3 regions. A synthetic immune receptor repertoire was used to minimize amplification bias, and any remaining bias was removed computationally after sequencing. As for how the authors treated the data: Repertoire diversity was quantified as the Shannon entropy index using custom Python scripts. The unsorted, CD4+ and CD8+ repertoires were each analyzed separately, with the exception of combined analyses, where CD4+ and CD8+ sequences were merged in silico. A clone counted as expanded when the clone's frequency after treatment rose at least 2-fold relative to C1D1, and clones undetected at baseline were given a pseudocount of 0.5. Clones with 0 or 1 copy at C1D1 were classified as singleton clones, and clones with 2 or more copies were classified as non-singleton clones. Clones expanded in unsorted samples were assigned a CD4+, CD8+ or unknown annotation through matching of protein sequences in sorted samples from the same patient. Wilcoxon tests on paired samples were used to test diversity changes from C1D1 to C4D1. In its TCRdb copy, this immuneACCESS table keeps in-frame sequences only and misses some clones. Where compared with another copy, unresolved V genes explain less than half of these, and the others have no known cause. D and trimming come from the DNA, and the V and J calls and clone size come from that table. Recorded for this sample are approximately 44,000 clones; 70% to 80% of them occurred a single time. 3% to 3.5% of the sample belongs to the ten largest clones.

This specimen consisted of peripheral blood mononuclear cells (PBMCs), obtained at baseline. This clonotype was obtained from a human donor with classical Hodgkin lymphoma.

The CDR3 reads CASIPEGKAYNEQFF. Here is the DNA: TGTGCCAGCATCCCCGAGGGAAAAGCTTACAATGAGCAGTTCTTC. The chain is assembled from TRBV7-9 and TRBJ2-1, with a tentative D gene TRBD2 over 5 matching bases. CDR1 and CDR2 were assigned from the germline V gene (reference sequence) as SEHNR and FQNEAQ. The CDR3 runs 15 amino acids, cysteine and phenylalanine included. Only CDR3 DNA remains: 45 bases, in frame from the first base. V and J are truncated by 7 bases and 4 bases respectively, leaving an intervening sequence of 17 bases.